The present T cell receptor beta chain was sequenced within a study of shared clonotypes between healthy human individuals. Overall study context: Three plates each covered CD4 naive and memory; CD8 naive two, CD8 memory one.

Comments on this clone: Its target is unknown.

The repertoire was sequenced with immunoSEQ multiplex PCR; TCRdb's copy has only in-frame clones and lacks some. The table records roughly 2.1 million clones, 90% to 95% of them present only once. Germline CDR1 is GTSNPN and CDR2 is SVGIG (reference sequence). Trimming stripped 8 bases from V and 0 bases from J, with 5 bases between. CDR3 length: 11 residues. Terminally differentiated effector memory CD45RA+ cells were left out of the naive CD8 fraction, which was CD45RO-negative and positively selected for CCR7. Study-level results: Exclusively blood specimens were collected; tissue repertoires likely differ.

V is TRBV30 and J is TRBJ1-3; D call uncertain. The sequence was collected from a man in his late teens or twenties in good health. Some clones in this sample may be carry-over from other donors' samples. The sequenced sample was naive CD8+ T cells from PBMCs. The CDR3 loop reads CAASSGNTIYF. The CDR3, as DNA: TGTGCCGCCAGCTCTGGAAACACCATATATTTT.